These T cell receptor beta chains were read from a single sample in a study of T cells in Graves' hyperthyroidism and ophthalmopathy. TCRdb called the multiplex PCR reads again in MiXCR, with one record for every CDR3 protein. The profile shows 500,000 to 800,000 distinct CDR3 sequences, about 15% of them singletons. Material: blood. All receptors derive from a woman aged 50 to 65 with Graves' ophthalmopathy. Both conserved end residues are trimmed from each CDR3. The D gene is left open where the match is weak.

V gene	D gene	CDR3 length	J gene	CDR3 protein
TRBV19	-	11	TRBJ1-1	ASSIVGYTEAF
TRBV27	-	13	TRBJ2-1	ASSAKHSSYNEQF
TRBV19	TRBD2	14	TRBJ2-1	ASVLTSGRANNEQF
TRBV11-2	TRBD2	16	TRBJ2-1	ASRSLYRLAGAYNEQF
TRBV4-2	TRBD1	17	TRBJ2-7	ASSQGSTFGTGGSNEQY
TRBV28	-	10	TRBJ1-1	ASSLGTKVAF
TRBV7-9	-	12	TRBJ1-1	ASSPASLGTEAF
TRBV3-1	-	15	TRBJ1-1	ASSPVALSSAFTEAF
TRBV16	-	11	TRBJ1-2	ASSQSTIYGYT
TRBV19	-	12	TRBJ1-1	ASNRRGLDTEAF
TRBV6-2/TRBV6-3	-	10	TRBJ1-5	ASKQGNQPQH
TRBV7-9	-	14	TRBJ2-1	ASSSGATSSYNEQF